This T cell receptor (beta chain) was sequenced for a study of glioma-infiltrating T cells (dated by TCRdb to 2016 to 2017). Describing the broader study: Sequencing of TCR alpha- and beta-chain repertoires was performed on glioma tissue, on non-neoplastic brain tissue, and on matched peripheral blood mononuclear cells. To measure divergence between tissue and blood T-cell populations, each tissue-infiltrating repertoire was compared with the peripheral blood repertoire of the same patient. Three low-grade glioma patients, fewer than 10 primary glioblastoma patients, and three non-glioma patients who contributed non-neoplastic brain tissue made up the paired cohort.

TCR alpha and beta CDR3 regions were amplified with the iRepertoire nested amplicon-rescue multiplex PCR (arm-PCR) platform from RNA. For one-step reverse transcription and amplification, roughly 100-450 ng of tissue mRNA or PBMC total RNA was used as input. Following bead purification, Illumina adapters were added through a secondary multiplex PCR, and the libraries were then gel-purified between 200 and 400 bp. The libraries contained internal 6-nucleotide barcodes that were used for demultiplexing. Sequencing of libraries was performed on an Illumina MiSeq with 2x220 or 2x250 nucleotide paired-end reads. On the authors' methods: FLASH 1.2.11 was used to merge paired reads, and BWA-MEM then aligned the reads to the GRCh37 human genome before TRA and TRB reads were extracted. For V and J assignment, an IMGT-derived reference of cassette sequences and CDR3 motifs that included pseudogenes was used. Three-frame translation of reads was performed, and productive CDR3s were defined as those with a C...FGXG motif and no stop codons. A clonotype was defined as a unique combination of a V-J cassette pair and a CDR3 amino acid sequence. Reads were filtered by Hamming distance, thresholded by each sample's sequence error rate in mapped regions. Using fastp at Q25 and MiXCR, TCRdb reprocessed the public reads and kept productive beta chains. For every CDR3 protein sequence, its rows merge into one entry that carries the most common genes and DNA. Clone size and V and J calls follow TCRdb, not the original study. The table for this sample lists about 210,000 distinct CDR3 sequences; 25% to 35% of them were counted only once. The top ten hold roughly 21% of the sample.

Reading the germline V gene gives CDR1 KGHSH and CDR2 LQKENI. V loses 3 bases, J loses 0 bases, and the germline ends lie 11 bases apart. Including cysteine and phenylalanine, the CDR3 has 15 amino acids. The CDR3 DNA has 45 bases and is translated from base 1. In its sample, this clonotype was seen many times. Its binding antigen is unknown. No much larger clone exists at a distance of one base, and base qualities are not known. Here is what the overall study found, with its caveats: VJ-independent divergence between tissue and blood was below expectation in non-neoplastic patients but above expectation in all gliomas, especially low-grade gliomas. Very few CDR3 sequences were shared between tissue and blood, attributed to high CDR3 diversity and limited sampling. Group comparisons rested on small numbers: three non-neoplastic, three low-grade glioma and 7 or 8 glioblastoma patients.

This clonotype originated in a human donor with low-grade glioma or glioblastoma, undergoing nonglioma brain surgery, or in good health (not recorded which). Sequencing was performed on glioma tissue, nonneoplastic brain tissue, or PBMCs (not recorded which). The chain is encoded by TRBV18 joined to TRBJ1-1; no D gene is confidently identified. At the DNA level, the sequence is TGTGCCAGCTCACCCGTGAGAGATCTGAACACTGAAGCTTTCTTT. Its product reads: CASSPVRDLNTEAFF.